This T cell receptor (beta chain) comes out of a study of Ad26.COV2.S vaccination and SARS-CoV-2 variants (dated by TCRdb to about 2021). At the level of the whole study: Donors in the vaccine arm were drawn from COV1001, a phase I-IIa trial of Ad26.COV2.S in healthy adults that was multicentre, randomized, double-blind and placebo-controlled. Ad26.COV2.S was administered intramuscularly at a dose of 5x10^10 or 1x10^11 viral particles, either as one shot or as two shots given 56 days apart. TCRbeta repertoire sequencing was used to assess the specificity and breadth of SARS-CoV-2-reactive T cell receptors after Ad26.COV2.S vaccination. A total of 32 samples were included in the TCR-sequenced set, comprising around 19 Ad26.COV2.S vaccine recipients, 5 placebo recipients and 8 SARS-CoV-2 convalescent individuals. Trial participants were randomized into five groups of five, in which low-dose or high-dose Ad26.COV2.S was given once or twice, or placebo was given on both occasions. Throughout the experiments and outcome assessment, investigators stayed blinded to trial group allocation.

This clone was seen more than once but under ten times. Its recognized antigen is unknown. No quality values exist for individual bases; no much larger clone is one base distant. Unmatched junction bases come to 11, with V trimmed by 5 bases and J by 2 bases. The germline V gene (reference sequence) supplies CDR1 SEHNR and CDR2 FQNEAQ. The CDR3 spans 16 residues, from the cysteine through the phenylalanine. The kept DNA is CDR3 alone, 48 bases in frame from the first base. The immunoSEQ Assay was used to sequence TCRbeta CDR3 regions. After extraction, genomic DNA underwent amplification by bias-controlled multiplex PCR, followed by high-throughput sequencing. From the authors' description of their analysis: Collapsing and filtering of sequences were performed to quantify the absolute abundance of each unique TCRbeta CDR3 region. T cell fraction was estimated by normalizing TCRbeta template counts to usable DNA, which was measured by amplifying reference genes present in all nucleated cells. Repertoire TCRs were annotated as SARS-CoV-2-specific when V gene, CDR3 amino acid sequence and J gene were exactly matched to a known reactive TCR set. The reference SARS-CoV-2 TCR set was obtained from MIRA and was filtered for enrichment in COVID-19-positive ImmuneCODE repertoires, whereby public or cross-reactive TCRs were removed. Using the MIRA antigens, annotated TCRs were further analysed by specific ORF or by position within an ORF. Depth was the summed frequency of annotated unique rearrangements, while breadth was defined as annotated unique rearrangements over total unique productive rearrangements. Two-sided Wilcoxon rank-sum tests were used to compare TCR breadth between groups. What TCRdb holds here is the immuneACCESS table cut down to in-frame rearrangements. Part of the clones is not present; checked against another copy, under half of the missing clones reflect an unresolved V gene, and the others are unexplained. The V and J calls and the clone size are those of that table, but D and trimming were determined from the DNA. A total of about 330,000 clones appear in this sample, 85% to 90% of them only once. The ten most abundant clones make up about 5.4% of the sample.

Results and caveats for the whole study, not just this receptor: After vaccination, spike-specific CD8+ and CD4+ T cell responses were reported to show substantial breadth. Vaccine and placebo recipients had similar non-spike TCR breadth, a finding consistent with the vaccine containing only spike. The authors noted that total T cell responses may have been underestimated by the TCR breadth and depth analyses. Compared with placebo recipients, Ad26.COV2.S recipients showed higher spike-specific TCR breadth (P = 0.0014). The study lacked the statistical power to compare responses across vaccine doses or regimens.

This sample's treatment or condition label indicates: some 20 received Ad26.COV2.S at low or high dose, single or two shots; five or six received placebo; per-sample allocation not given. Repertoires of vaccine and placebo recipients were sequenced from samples taken on day 63 after the first injection. Between 29 July and 7 August 2020, Cohort 1b enrolled 20 to 30 adults aged 18-55 years at one site in Boston, USA. As a vaccine, Ad26.COV2.S was a replication-incompetent adenovirus type 26 vector that expressed a prefusion-stabilized SARS-CoV-2 spike protein derived from the original Wuhan strain.

The chain is encoded by TRBV7-9 joined to TRBJ1-2; the central 7 bases match TRBD1. The receptor's source is a person between 18 and 65 years old who received the Ad26.COV2.S COVID-19 vaccine or a placebo. The sample was peripheral blood, taken in a trial of Ad26.COV2.S vaccine versus placebo. In nucleotide form, the sequence is TGTGCCAGCAGCCCAGGGTCGACAGGGCTGAACTATGGCTACACCTTC. The resulting protein is CASSPGSTGLNYGYTF.